This T cell receptor beta chain was captured in a study of T cells in tuberculosis. Cells were sorted from thawed PBMC rested overnight and stained with GMM-loaded CD1B tetramer, viability dye and anti-CD3. The lipid loaded on the CD1B tetramers was C32 glucose monomycolate from Rhodococcus equi. Generated by immunoSEQ multiplex PCR, the TCRdb table keeps only in-frame clones and is missing some. The table lists more than 45,000 clones, 88% of them singletons, with around a fifth in the top ten. Germline V lookup: CDR1 LNHDA, CDR2 SQIVND (reference sequence). The CDR3 covers 15 residues. Trimming removed 5 bases from V and 4 bases from J; junction bases left unmatched: 8.

The source material was CD1b-GMM tetramer-negative cells sorted from PBMCs. The origin of this receptor is an adult woman with latent tuberculosis. The chain joins TRBV19 to TRBJ2-5, with 9 nucleotides matching TRBD2. CDR3 bases: TGTGCCAGTAGTTTTGGCGGGAGGGTTGGAGAGACCCAGTACTTC. Translating gives CASSFGGRVGETQYF.